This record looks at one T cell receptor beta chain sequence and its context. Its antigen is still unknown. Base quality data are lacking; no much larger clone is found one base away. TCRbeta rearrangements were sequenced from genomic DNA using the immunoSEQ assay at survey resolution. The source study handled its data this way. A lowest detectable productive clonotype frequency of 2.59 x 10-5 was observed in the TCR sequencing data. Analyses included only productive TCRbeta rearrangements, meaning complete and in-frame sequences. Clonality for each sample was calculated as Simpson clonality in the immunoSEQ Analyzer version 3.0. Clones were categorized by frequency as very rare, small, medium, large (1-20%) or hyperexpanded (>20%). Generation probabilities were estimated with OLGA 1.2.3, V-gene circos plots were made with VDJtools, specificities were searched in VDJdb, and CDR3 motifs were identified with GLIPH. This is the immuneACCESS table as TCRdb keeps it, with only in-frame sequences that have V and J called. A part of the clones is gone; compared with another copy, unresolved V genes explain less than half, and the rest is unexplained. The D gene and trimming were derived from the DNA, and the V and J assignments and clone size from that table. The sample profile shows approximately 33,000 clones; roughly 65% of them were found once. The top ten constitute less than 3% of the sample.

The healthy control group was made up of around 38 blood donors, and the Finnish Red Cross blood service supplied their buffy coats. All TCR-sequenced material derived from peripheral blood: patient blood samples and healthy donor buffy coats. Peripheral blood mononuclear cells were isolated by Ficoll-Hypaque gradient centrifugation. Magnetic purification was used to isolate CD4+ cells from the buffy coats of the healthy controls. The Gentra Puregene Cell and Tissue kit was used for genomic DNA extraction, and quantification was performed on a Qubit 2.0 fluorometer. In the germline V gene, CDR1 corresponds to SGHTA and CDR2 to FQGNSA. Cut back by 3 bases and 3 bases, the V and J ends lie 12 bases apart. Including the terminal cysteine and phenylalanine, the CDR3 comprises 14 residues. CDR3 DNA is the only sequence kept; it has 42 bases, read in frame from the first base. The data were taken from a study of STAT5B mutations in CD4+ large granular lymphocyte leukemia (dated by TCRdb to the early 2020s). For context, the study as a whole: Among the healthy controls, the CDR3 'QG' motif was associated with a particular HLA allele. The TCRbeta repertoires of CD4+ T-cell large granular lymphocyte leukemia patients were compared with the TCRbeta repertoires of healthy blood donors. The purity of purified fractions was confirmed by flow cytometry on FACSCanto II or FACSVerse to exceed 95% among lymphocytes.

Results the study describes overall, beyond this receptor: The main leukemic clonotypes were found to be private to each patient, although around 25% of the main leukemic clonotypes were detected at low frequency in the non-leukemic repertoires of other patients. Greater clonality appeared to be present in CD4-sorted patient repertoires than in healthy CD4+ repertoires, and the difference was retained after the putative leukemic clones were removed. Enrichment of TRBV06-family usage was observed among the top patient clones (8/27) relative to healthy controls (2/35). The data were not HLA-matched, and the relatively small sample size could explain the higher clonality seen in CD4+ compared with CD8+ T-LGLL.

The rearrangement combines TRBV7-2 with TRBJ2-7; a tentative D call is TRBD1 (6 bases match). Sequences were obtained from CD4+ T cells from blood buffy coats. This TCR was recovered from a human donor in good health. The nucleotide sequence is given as TGTGCCAGCAGCTTTCCTCCCAGGGGCTACGAGCAGTACTTC. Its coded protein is CASSFPPRGYEQYF.